The sequence of this TCR beta chain was determined in a study of identical twins. Germline V gene lookup returns CDR1 SEHNR and CDR2 FQNEAQ (reference sequence). The CDR3 length is 15 residues. Trimming removed 4 bases from V and 0 bases from J, with 12 bases in between. MiXCR was run by TCRdb on the 5' RACE reads, yielding one entry per CDR3 protein. The sample yields about 490,000 distinct CDR3 sequences, about 16% seen once. A word on this clonotype: Its antigen remains unidentified.

Study-wide results and limits: Twin-shared out-of-frame alpha sequences showed excess low generation probability. Rather than following the same donors, the conclusions depended on cross-sectional statistical analysis. Cord blood beta clonotypes that were abundant carried fewer insertions, and memory repertoires showed no such trend.

The same specimen was also included in a second study, on yellow fever vaccine responses in identical twins.

What was sequenced was CD4+ T cells sorted from blood. The chain recombines TRBV7-9 with TRBJ1-1; no firm D call. The receptor's source is a woman aged 18-29 years in good health. CDR3 residues: CASSSGLRLNTEAFF. The CDR3 bases are TGTGCCAGCAGCTCCGGTTTGCGGTTGAACACTGAAGCTTTCTTT.